One and the same sample provided the 11 T cell receptor beta chains below, sequenced in a study of blood T cell repertoires in COVID-19. Profiled with immunoSEQ multiplex PCR; TCRdb holds only in-frame clones, not every one. The table includes about 210,000 clones, about 88% detected once. The sample comprised PBMCs or T cells enriched from blood (not recorded which). The receptors come from a woman in her thirties or forties in a cohort exposed to, infected with or recovered from COVID-19 (not recorded which).

The chain uses TRBV27 and TRBJ2-2; 11 nucleotides match TRBD2. The germline V gene has CDR1 MNHEY and CDR2 SMNVEV (reference sequence). J was trimmed by 6 bases and V by 4 bases; bases with no gene match: 4. The CDR3 is 15 residues long. The CDR3 loop reads CASSSFSGGAGELFF. CDR3 nucleotides: TGTGCCAGCAGTTCGTTTAGCGGGGGGGCCGGGGAGCTGTTTTTT.

J is TRBJ1-1 and V is TRBV6-1, with a weak D call TRBD1 (6 bases). Germline lookup yields CDR1 MNHNS and CDR2 SASEGT. The CDR3 sequence is 18 residues long. V was shortened by 2 bases and J by 1 base, with 20 bases between the two germline ends. CDR3 residues: CASSESPYRAGANTEAFF. CDR3 DNA: TGTGCCAGCAGTGAATCCCCGTACAGGGCGGGAGCGAACACTGAAGCTTTCTTT.

Here the CDR3 reads CASSLKGTGVAQGTDTQYF. The CDR3 nucleotides read TGTGCCAGCAGCCTAAAGGGGACAGGGGTGGCCCAAGGCACAGATACGCAGTATTTT. The V call is TRBV5-8, the J call TRBJ2-3; 10 bases are a match to TRBD1. The CDR3 is made up of 19 amino acids. CDR1 SGHTS and CDR2 YDEGEE come from the germline V gene. With V trimmed by 4 bases and J by 1 base, 15 bases remained unmatched.

This chain links TRBV7-2 with TRBJ2-3; the D gene is possibly TRBD1 (6 bases). V gave up 8 bases and J gave up 4 bases, with 13 bases separating them. CDR1 is SGHTA, CDR2 FQGNSA, per germline. There are 13 residues in the CDR3. CDR3 loop: CASAVRGADTQYF. The CDR3 nucleotides are TGTGCCAGCGCGGTCAGGGGAGCAGATACGCAGTATTTT.

This clone was picked up one time. The rearrangement joins TRBV24-1 to TRBJ2-1; D perhaps matches TRBD1 (6 bases). The germline V gene encodes CDR1 KGHDR and CDR2 SFDVKD. Trimming took 4 bases from V and 4 from J, leaving 13 bases between them. The CDR3 sequence is 15 residues long. This CDR3 reads CATSDPQGRYNEQFF. Written as DNA, the CDR3 is TGTGCCACCAGTGACCCACAGGGACGGTACAATGAGCAGTTCTTC.

The rearrangement links TRBV7-9 to TRBJ1-2; D is unclear. CDR1 is SEHNR, CDR2 FQNEAQ, per germline (reference sequence). The CDR3 loop spans 14 amino acids. Trimming took 1 base from V and 1 from J, leaving 7 bases between them. The CDR3 protein is CASSLVGNNYGYTF. DNA for the CDR3: TGTGCCAGCAGCTTAGTGGGCAATAACTATGGCTACACCTTC.

The V and J genes are TRBV5-6 and TRBJ1-5, with 9 bases identical to TRBD1. The CDR3 runs 17 residues. Looked up from germline, CDR1 is SGHDT and CDR2 is YYEEEE. Trimming took 5 bases from V and 5 from J; bases not matched to a gene: 14. The CDR3 spells CASSTNLQGAGYQPQHF. CDR3 in DNA: TGTGCCAGCAGTACTAACTTACAGGGGGCTGGGTATCAGCCCCAGCATTTT.

The chain uses TRBV5-5 and TRBJ2-7; 7 positions agree with TRBD1. V dropped 0 bases and J dropped 2; count of bases not matched to a gene: 2. Germline-derived CDR1 and CDR2 are SGHKS and YYEKEE (reference sequence). The CDR3 totals 14 residues. DNA for the CDR3: TGTGCCAGCAGCTTGGGGCAGGGGGCCTACGAGCAGTACTTC. Its translation: CASSLGQGAYEQYF. Based on the CDR3 plus reference TRBV5-5 and TRBJ2-7, the full variable domain is DAGVTQSPTHLIKTRGQQVTLRCSPISGHKSVSWYQQVLGQGPQFIFQYYEKEERGRGNFPDRFSARQFPNYSSELNVNALLLGDSALYLCASSLGQGAYEQYFGPGTRLTVT.

The chain links TRBV6-5 to TRBJ1-5; the D gene is possibly TRBD1 (6 bases). V lost 5 bases and J 3 bases, leaving 14 bases between the germline ends. The CDR3 has 15 residues. Per germline, CDR1 MNHEY and CDR2 SVGAGI. CDR3 nucleotide sequence: TGTGCCAGCAGTCGCAACCGGGACATCAATCAGCCCCAGCATTTT. Translated, it gives CASSRNRDINQPQHF.

V gene TRBV7-6 combines with J gene TRBJ2-1, with 8 bases aligning to TRBD1. The V gene's germline CDR1 is SGHVS and CDR2 FNYEAQ. The CDR3 runs 16 residues. V lost 1 base, J lost 7 bases, and 9 bases stayed unmatched. This CDR3 reads CASSLGRGPGVNEQFF. CDR3 coding DNA: TGTGCCAGCAGCTTAGGCAGGGGGCCGGGGGTTAATGAGCAGTTCTTC. The variable domain in full, completed from reference TRBV7-6 and TRBJ2-1, reads GAGVSQSPRYKVTKRGQDVALRCDPISGHVSLYWYRQALGQGPEFLTYFNYEAQQDKSGLPNDRFSAERPEGSISTLTIQRTEQRDSAMYRCASSLGRGPGVNEQFFGPGTRLTVL.

The chain uses TRBV19 and TRBJ1-2, with unresolved D. Trimming removed 2 bases from V and 8 bases from J, with 12 bases in between. The CDR3 is 13 amino acids. The germline V gene has CDR1 LNHDA and CDR2 SQIVND (reference sequence). Written as DNA, the CDR3 is TGTGCCAGTAGTATAAGGAGTCCTCGGGGCTACACCTTC. The encoded protein is CASSIRSPRGYTF.